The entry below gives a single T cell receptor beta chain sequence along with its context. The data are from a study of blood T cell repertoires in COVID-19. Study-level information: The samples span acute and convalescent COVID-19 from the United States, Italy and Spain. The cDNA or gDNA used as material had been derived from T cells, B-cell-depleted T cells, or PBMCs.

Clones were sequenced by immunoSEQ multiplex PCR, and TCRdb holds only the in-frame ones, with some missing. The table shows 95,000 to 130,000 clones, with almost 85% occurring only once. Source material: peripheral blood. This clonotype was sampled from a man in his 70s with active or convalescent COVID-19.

CDR3 amino acids: CASSFAADNEQFF. The CDR3 DNA reads as TGTGCCAGCAGCTTTGCGGCAGACAATGAGCAGTTCTTC. This chain connects TRBV7-3 to TRBJ2-1; D is unresolved. Germline assignment: CDR1 SGHTA and CDR2 FQGTGA. This CDR3 is 13 amino acids long. The ends were cut back, 3 bases at V and 5 bases at J, with 8 bases in the middle.